This TCR beta chain stems from a study of blood T cells in healthy people across ages. Overall study results and limits: Shifts in expanded clonotypes may have been confounded by donor CMV status, which was unknown. Samples with more naive T cells showed higher observed beta diversity. The fall in TCR beta diversity per million T cells was roughly linear with age.

The V gene's germline CDR1 is MNHEY and CDR2 SMNVEV (reference sequence). V lost 8 bases to trimming and J lost 3 bases, with 16 bases between them. The CDR3 runs to 14 residues. A J-beta primer mix and a sample-barcoded 5' primer were used in a second PCR of roughly 6 to 11 cycles. Every cDNA molecule bore a tag from a template-switch adaptor containing 12 random nucleotides. TCRdb reprocessed the 5' RACE reads with MiXCR, giving one entry per CDR3 protein. The sample includes about 1.1 million distinct CDR3 sequences, more than 30% seen only once; the top ten take 13%. This clonotype was observed many times. Its antigen remains unknown.

The rearrangement links TRBV27 to TRBJ1-2; weak D call: TRBD1 (6 bases). Sequencing was performed on blood. This receptor was obtained from a man between 18 and 35 years old in good health. The CDR3 bases are TGTGCCAGCGGCCCATTTCCAGGGGACTATGGCTACACCTTC. It encodes CASGPFPGDYGYTF.